The rows below give T cell receptor beta chains drawn from one sample of a study of CD8+CD57+ T cells in acquired aplastic anemia. TCRdb reprocessed the reads via MiXCR and lists one record per CDR3 protein. The sample holds around 210,000 distinct CDR3 sequences, 50% to 70% seen once. What was sequenced was sorted CD4+, CD8+, or CD8+CD57+ T cells (not recorded which) from PBMCs. These receptors were taken from a human donor with aplastic anemia. CDR3s include the opening cysteine and the closing phenylalanine or tryptophan. The order of the fields is J gene, V gene, D gene, clone size, CDR3 protein, CDR3 DNA. The D gene is left open where the match is weak. Not all rows give a size; the values are once, few, many and, for expanded clones, a class.

TRBJ2-7	TRBV15	.	few	CATSRLLTRSDYEQYF	TGTGCCACCAGCAGACTCCTGACTAGATCCGACTACGAGCAGTACTTC
TRBJ2-7	TRBV20-1	TRBD1	few	CSARDLGQHYEQYF	TGCAGTGCTAGAGACCTGGGACAGCACTACGAGCAGTACTTC
TRBJ2-7	TRBV19	.	.	CASSIRAVDEQYF	TGTGCCAGTAGTATACGGGCGGTGGACGAGCAGTACTTC
TRBJ2-7	TRBV19	TRBD2	.	CASSPVGRERYEQYF	TGTGCCAGTAGTCCCGTAGGGAGGGAGCGGTACGAGCAGTACTTC
TRBJ2-5	TRBV10-3	TRBD2	.	CAVGTSLSKTQYF	TGTGCCGTCGGGACTAGTCTCTCGAAGACCCAGTACTTC
TRBJ2-2	TRBV19	TRBD1	.	CASSSAGTGDTGELFF	TGTGCCAGTAGCTCCGCAGGGACAGGGGACACCGGGGAGCTGTTTTTT
TRBJ1-6	TRBV19	.	.	CASSISSGTLNSPLHF	TGTGCCAGTAGTATTTCATCTGGTACACTTAATTCACCCCTCCACTTT
TRBJ2-7	TRBV7-8	TRBD1	.	CASSQELMVSDRDSKF	TGCGCCAGCAGCCAAGAGTTAATGGTTTCAGACCGGGACAGCAAGTTC
TRBJ2-3	TRBV7-9	.	.	CASSFVAETRYF	TGTGCCAGCAGCTTTGTGGCGGAGACACGGTATTTT
TRBJ1-2	TRBV24-1	TRBD1	few	CATSDSGQGRDGYTF	TGTGCCACCAGTGACTCGGGACAGGGACGCGATGGCTACACCTTC
TRBJ1-3	TRBV4-1	TRBD1	many	CASSQEFGQGGNTIYF	TGCGCCAGCAGCCAAGAATTCGGACAGGGTGGAAACACCATATATTTT
TRBJ2-5	TRBV3-1	.	.	CASSQVLQYF	TGTGCCAGCAGCCAAGTTCTCCAGTACTTC
TRBJ1-5	TRBV19	TRBD1	.	CASNPDRGGQPQHF	TGTGCCAGTAACCCGGACAGGGGTGGTCAGCCCCAGCATTTT
TRBJ1-1	TRBV2	.	.	CASGTVGTEAFF	TGTGCCAGTGGGACGGTGGGCACTGAAGCTTTCTTT
TRBJ2-5	TRBV5-6	.	many	CASSLALGSQETQYF	TGTGCCAGCAGCTTGGCTTTGGGCAGCCAAGAGACCCAGTACTTC
TRBJ1-5	TRBV29-1	.	.	CSIKSGDGQPQHF	TGCAGTATCAAGTCAGGGGATGGGCAGCCCCAGCATTTT
TRBJ1-5	TRBV29-1	TRBD1	many	CSVEDQGAGGPQHF	TGCAGCGTTGAAGACCAGGGGGCCGGAGGGCCCCAGCATTTT
TRBJ2-1	TRBV7-2	TRBD2	few	CATSRGLAASYNEQFF	TGTGCCACCAGCAGAGGACTAGCGGCCTCCTACAATGAGCAGTTCTTC
TRBJ2-7	TRBV14	.	.	CASSQDGAGYEQYF	TGTGCCAGCAGCCAAGATGGGGCAGGCTACGAGCAGTACTTC
TRBJ2-3	TRBV29-1	.	.	CSVGQLLTDTQYF	TGCAGCGTTGGGCAACTACTCACAGATACGCAGTATTTT
TRBJ2-7	TRBV7-2	.	few	CASSEPGVNYEQYF	TGTGCCAGCAGCGAACCGGGGGTTAACTACGAGCAGTACTTC
TRBJ2-2	TRBV13	TRBD2	.	CASSFRTSGAFANTGELFF	TGTGCCAGCAGCTTCCGGACTAGCGGGGCATTCGCGAACACCGGGGAGCTGTTTTTT
TRBJ1-1	TRBV7-4	.	.	CASSSGLGGNTEAFF	TGTGCCAGCAGTTCCGGGCTAGGGGGGAACACTGAAGCTTTCTTT
TRBJ1-2	TRBV6-1	.	.	CASKSFPANYGYTF	TGTGCCAGCAAATCCTTCCCGGCGAACTATGGCTACACCTTC
TRBJ2-5	TRBV6-5	TRBD2	.	CASRPSGSETQYF	TGTGCCAGCAGGCCTAGCGGGAGTGAGACCCAGTACTTC
TRBJ1-2	TRBV19	TRBD1	.	CASNTGEPNYGYTF	TGTGCCAGTAACACAGGGGAGCCTAACTATGGCTACACCTTC
TRBJ1-1	TRBV24-1	.	.	CAASDPQGRVDTEAFF	TGTGCCGCCAGTGATCCCCAGGGGAGGGTGGACACTGAAGCTTTCTTT
TRBJ2-6	TRBV4-1	TRBD1	.	CASSQGTANTEAF	TGCGCCAGCAGCCAGGGGACAGCCAACACTGAAGCTTTC
TRBJ2-5	TRBV29-1	TRBD1	.	CSAGTGGETQYF	TGCAGCGCCGGGACAGGGGGAGAGACCCAGTACTTC
TRBJ1-3	TRBV28	.	few	CASSFLVMGRFAGNTIYF	TGTGCCAGCAGTTTCTTAGTGATGGGAAGGTTCGCCGGAAACACCATATATTTT
TRBJ2-5	TRBV12-3/TRBV12-4	TRBD1	.	CASLGQEQETQYF	TGTGCCAGCCTTGGACAGGAGCAAGAGACCCAGTACTTC
TRBJ2-7	TRBV10-3	TRBD1	.	CAISTFRDRGTYEQYF	TGTGCCATCAGTACTTTCCGGGACAGGGGGACCTACGAGCAGTACTTC
TRBJ2-7	TRBV2	TRBD1	.	CASSAGTGGGYEQYF	TGTGCCAGCAGTGCGGGGACAGGGGGCGGCTACGAGCAGTACTTC
TRBJ2-2	TRBV7-3	.	.	CASSGSAGELFF	TGTGCCAGCTCAGGGTCAGCCGGGGAGCTGTTTTTT
TRBJ2-1	TRBV7-2	.	once	CASSLALRNEQFF	TGTGCCAGCAGCCTGGCCTTACGCAATGAGCAGTTCTTC
TRBJ1-1	TRBV29-1	.	.	CSARVGEAFF	TGCAGCGCCCGAGTCGGTGAAGCTTTCTTT
TRBJ1-4	TRBV20-1	TRBD1	few	CSAHWGQGAEKLFF	TGCAGTGCCCATTGGGGACAGGGGGCTGAAAAACTGTTTTTT
TRBJ2-2	TRBV12-3/TRBV12-4	TRBD2	.	CASSSQLAATGELFF	TGTGCCAGCAGCTCCCAACTAGCGGCCACCGGGGAGCTGTTTTTT
TRBJ2-7	TRBV30	.	many	CAWSLLWGFEQYF	TGTGCCTGGAGTTTACTCTGGGGGTTCGAGCAGTACTTC
TRBJ2-7	TRBV20-1	TRBD1	.	CSAQPGQGLFEQYF	TGCAGTGCTCAACCGGGACAGGGACTCTTCGAGCAGTACTTC
TRBJ1-6	TRBV10-3	.	.	CASSPVGLGGIKALHF	TGTGCCAGCAGCCCCGTTGGACTGGGGGGAATCAAAGCCCTCCACTTT
TRBJ1-5	TRBV19	.	few	CASSIGQGQPQHF	TGTGCCAGTAGTATAGGTCAAGGGCAGCCCCAGCATTTT